Listed below are T cell receptor beta chains from one sample, sequenced in a study of blood T cell repertoires in COVID-19. Some clones are missing from TCRdb's copy, which holds only in-frame ones; the method was immunoSEQ multiplex PCR. The sample holds 200,000 or so clones, approximately 87% seen once. Sequenced: peripheral blood. The receptors derive from a woman aged 70-85 years with acute or convalescent COVID-19. CDR3s include the opening cysteine and the closing phenylalanine or tryptophan. The order of the fields is CDR3 protein, CDR3 DNA, J gene, clone size, D gene, V gene. D genes are given only for firm matches. Only some rows state a clone size, as once, few, many or a class for expanded clones.

CDR3: CASSENLGGYTF
DNA: TGTGCCAGTAGTGAGAACCTCGGGGGCTACACCTTC
J: TRBJ1-2
size: -
D: -
V: TRBV19

CDR3: CASSSGQGPSGANVLTF
DNA: TGCGCCAGCAGCTCAGGACAGGGACCCTCTGGGGCCAACGTCCTGACTTTC
J: TRBJ2-6
size: -
D: TRBD1
V: TRBV5-1

CDR3: CASSILYSNQPQHF
DNA: TGTGCCAGTAGTATCCTTTATAGCAATCAGCCCCAGCATTTT
J: TRBJ1-5
size: -
D: -
V: TRBV19

CDR3: CASSLWGPRDEQYF
DNA: TGTGCCAGCAGCTTATGGGGCCCACGGGACGAGCAGTACTTC
J: TRBJ2-7
size: -
D: -
V: TRBV7-2

CDR3: CASSATDWADYGYTF
DNA: TGTGCCAGCAGCGCAACGGACTGGGCGGACTATGGCTACACCTTC
J: TRBJ1-2
size: -
D: -
V: TRBV9

CDR3: CATSDTQGSNQPQHF
DNA: TGTGCCACCAGTGATACCCAGGGGAGCAATCAGCCCCAGCATTTT
J: TRBJ1-5
size: -
D: -
V: TRBV24-1

CDR3: CASSPGRTGGYEQYF
DNA: TGTGCCAGCAGCCCAGGGCGTACAGGGGGATACGAGCAGTACTTC
J: TRBJ2-7
size: -
D: TRBD1
V: TRBV6-2/TRBV6-3

CDR3: CASSIVGQDGNEQFF
DNA: TGTGCCAGTAGTATAGTGGGACAGGACGGTAATGAGCAGTTCTTC
J: TRBJ2-1
size: -
D: TRBD1
V: TRBV19

CDR3: CASSLRDREQFF
DNA: TGTGCCAGCAGCTTACGGGACAGGGAGCAGTTCTTC
J: TRBJ2-1
size: -
D: TRBD1
V: TRBV11-3

CDR3: CASSVGVGAREKLFF
DNA: TGTGCCAGCAGCGTAGGTGTGGGGGCTCGCGAAAAACTGTTTTTT
J: TRBJ1-4
size: -
D: -
V: TRBV9

CDR3: CASDSRGETQYF
DNA: TGTGCCAGCGATAGCAGGGGAGAGACCCAGTACTTC
J: TRBJ2-5
size: -
D: -
V: TRBV28

CDR3: CASSLGLAGGQETQYF
DNA: TGTGCCAGCAGCTTAGGGCTAGCGGGGGGCCAAGAGACCCAGTACTTC
J: TRBJ2-5
size: -
D: TRBD2
V: TRBV7-2

CDR3: CASSQAGTGDTGELFF
DNA: TGTGCCAGCAGCCAAGCTGGGACAGGGGACACCGGGGAGCTGTTTTTT
J: TRBJ2-2
size: -
D: TRBD1
V: TRBV4-2

CDR3: CASSDRASGNTIYF
DNA: TGTGCCAGCAGCGACAGGGCCTCTGGAAACACCATATATTTT
J: TRBJ1-3
size: -
D: TRBD1
V: TRBV6-5

CDR3: CASSLGIQGASYEQYF
DNA: TGCGCCAGCAGCTTGGGAATACAGGGGGCATCCTACGAGCAGTACTTC
J: TRBJ2-7
size: once
D: TRBD1
V: TRBV5-1

CDR3: CASSLSDRPNTEAFF
DNA: TGTGCCAGCAGTTTGTCGGACAGGCCGAACACTGAAGCTTTCTTT
J: TRBJ1-1
size: -
D: TRBD1
V: TRBV28

CDR3: CASSLAQGRETQYF
DNA: TGCGCCAGCAGCTTGGCGCAGGGGAGAGAGACCCAGTACTTC
J: TRBJ2-5
size: -
D: -
V: TRBV5-1

CDR3: CSASLNHGYTF
DNA: TGCAGTGCTAGTTTAAATCATGGCTACACCTTC
J: TRBJ1-2
size: -
D: -
V: TRBV20-1

CDR3: CAIMGDRNTEAFF
DNA: TGTGCCATCATGGGGGACAGGAACACTGAAGCTTTCTTT
J: TRBJ1-1
size: -
D: TRBD1
V: TRBV10-3

CDR3: CASLSSGGRDTEAFF
DNA: TGTGCCAGCCTCTCGAGTGGGGGGAGGGACACTGAAGCTTTCTTT
J: TRBJ1-1
size: -
D: -
V: TRBV11-2

CDR3: CASSVMSGGESNQPQHF
DNA: TGTGCCAGCAGTGTGATGTCAGGGGGCGAGAGCAATCAGCCCCAGCATTTT
J: TRBJ1-5
size: -
D: TRBD1
V: TRBV6-1

CDR3: CASSIGTVTGNTIYF
DNA: TGTGCCAGTAGTATAGGAACAGTCACTGGAAACACCATATATTTT
J: TRBJ1-3
size: -
D: -
V: TRBV19

CDR3: CASSFKVDSHWGNSPLHF
DNA: TGTGCCAGCAGCTTTAAAGTCGACAGCCACTGGGGTAATTCACCCCTCCACTTT
J: TRBJ1-6
size: -
D: -
V: TRBV7-9

CDR3: CASSYYSGLAGRGAIYEQYF
DNA: TGTGCCAGCAGTTACTACTCGGGACTAGCGGGCCGAGGGGCGATCTACGAGCAGTACTTC
J: TRBJ2-7
size: few
D: TRBD2
V: TRBV6-2/TRBV6-3

CDR3: CASSLGGQAHEQYF
DNA: TGCGCCAGCAGCTTGGGGGGACAGGCCCACGAGCAGTACTTC
J: TRBJ2-7
size: -
D: TRBD1
V: TRBV5-1

CDR3: CASSQWSSGGIDTQYF
DNA: TGTGCCAGCAGCCAATGGTCTAGCGGGGGGATAGATACGCAGTATTTT
J: TRBJ2-3
size: once
D: TRBD2
V: TRBV3-1/TRBV3-2

CDR3: CASSLAAGAQPQHF
DNA: TGCGCCAGCAGCTTGGCCGCGGGGGCTCAGCCCCAGCATTTT
J: TRBJ1-5
size: -
D: -
V: TRBV5-1

CDR3: CASMEMYWGNQPQHF
DNA: TGTGCCAGTATGGAGATGTATTGGGGCAATCAGCCCCAGCATTTT
J: TRBJ1-5
size: -
D: -
V: TRBV19

CDR3: CASSLAGYEQYF
DNA: TGTGCCAGCTCACTAGCGGGGTACGAGCAGTACTTC
J: TRBJ2-7
size: -
D: TRBD2
V: TRBV6-6

CDR3: CASVKDRYSGANVLTF
DNA: TGTGCCAGCGTCAAGGACAGGTACTCTGGGGCCAACGTCCTGACTTTC
J: TRBJ2-6
size: once
D: TRBD1
V: TRBV2

CDR3: CASMISGLSSGANVLTF
DNA: TGTGCCAGTATGATCAGCGGGTTAAGCTCTGGGGCCAACGTCCTGACTTTC
J: TRBJ2-6
size: -
D: -
V: TRBV19

CDR3: CASSLTSPDVGEQFF
DNA: TGTGCCAGCAGTTTGACTAGCCCAGATGTTGGGGAGCAGTTCTTC
J: TRBJ2-1
size: -
D: TRBD2
V: TRBV2